The sequence of this T cell receptor beta chain was determined in a study of T cell changes during pregnancy in multiple sclerosis. Germline V lookup: CDR1 LNHNV, CDR2 YYDKDF (reference sequence). This CDR3 spans 13 amino acids. With 2 bases removed from V and 7 bases from J, the gap between germline ends came to 11 bases. This table comes from immunoSEQ multiplex PCR, and its TCRdb copy is limited to in-frame clones, with some not included. In the table there are 50,000 to 65,000 clones, approximately 90% of which are singletons. The material sequenced was peripheral blood, taken after pregnancy. The chain has TRBV15 and TRBJ1-2; D possibly corresponds to TRBD1 (5 bases). This sequence originates from a female donor with multiple sclerosis, enrolled in a pregnancy study. The DNA of the CDR3 is TGTGCCACCAGCAGAAGGGGTGTTGGTGGCTACACCTTC. It is translated as CATSRRGVGGYTF.